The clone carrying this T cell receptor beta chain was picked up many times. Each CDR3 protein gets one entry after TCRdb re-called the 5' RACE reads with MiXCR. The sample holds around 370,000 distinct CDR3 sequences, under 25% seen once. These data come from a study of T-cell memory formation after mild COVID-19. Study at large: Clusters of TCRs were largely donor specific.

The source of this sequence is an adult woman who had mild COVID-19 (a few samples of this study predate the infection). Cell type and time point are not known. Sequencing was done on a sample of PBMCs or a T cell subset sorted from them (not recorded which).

CDR3 residues: CASSTGMETQYF. The CDR3 bases are TGCGCCAGCAGCACAGGGATGGAGACCCAGTACTTC. This rearrangement joins TRBV5-1 to TRBJ2-5, with D perhaps TRBD1 (6 bases). V was pared by 4 bases and J by 5 bases, with 9 bases between. Germline loops: CDR1 SGHRS, CDR2 YFSETQ. This CDR3 is built from 12 residues. Full variable domain (outside the CDR3, taken from reference TRBV5-1 and TRBJ2-5): KAGVTQTPRYLIKTRGQQVTLSCSPISGHRSVSWYQQTPGQGLQFLFEYFSETQRNKGNFPGRFSGRQFSNSRSEMNVSTLELGDSALYLCASSTGMETQYFGPGTRLLVL.